This is a list of T cell receptor beta chains from one sample in a study of CD8+CD57+ T cells in acquired aplastic anemia. TCRdb fed the reads into MiXCR, producing one record per CDR3 protein. This sample carries 100,000 to 150,000 distinct CDR3 sequences, over 30% of them seen once, and the ten largest clones take around 2.7%. The sequencing input was sorted CD4+, CD8+, or CD8+CD57+ T cells (not recorded which) from PBMCs. These receptors were taken from a human donor with aplastic anemia. Both conserved end residues are part of each CDR3. The D gene is left open where the match is weak. Clone sizes are given selectively: once, few, many, or a class where the clone is expanded.

j_gene | v_gene | d_gene | abundance | CDR3aa | CDR3nt
TRBJ2-5 | TRBV29-1 | NA | NA | CSVPQGNQETQYF | TGCAGCGTTCCCCAGGGAAACCAAGAGACCCAGTACTTC
TRBJ1-6 | TRBV25-1 | TRBD1 | once | CASSGGTGAVGSPLHF | TGTGCCAGCAGTGGGGGGACAGGGGCGGTTGGGTCACCCCTCCACTTT
TRBJ2-3 | TRBV10-3 | NA | NA | CAIRGGATDTQYF | TGTGCCATCAGGGGGGGGGCCACAGATACGCAGTATTTT
TRBJ1-1 | TRBV7-2 | NA | many | CASSLLKGGPEAFF | TGTGCCAGCAGCTTATTAAAGGGGGGACCTGAAGCTTTCTTT
TRBJ2-1 | TRBV12-3/TRBV12-4 | TRBD1 | many | CASKRGQGNNEQFF | TGTGCCAGCAAACGTGGACAGGGAAACAATGAGCAGTTCTTC
TRBJ2-1 | TRBV12-5 | TRBD1 | NA | CASGYGTANQFF | TGTGCTAGTGGGTACGGGACAGCAAACCAGTTCTTC
TRBJ2-1 | TRBV7-9 | NA | many | CASSLEISAGAWQFF | TGTGCCAGCAGCCTAGAGATTAGCGCCGGTGCGTGGCAGTTCTTC
TRBJ1-6 | TRBV6-5 | NA | many | CVVGNSPLHF | TGTGTCGTCGGGAATTCACCCCTCCACTTT
TRBJ2-3 | TRBV18 | NA | NA | CASSPRGDTQYF | TGTGCCAGCTCACCACGGGGGGATACGCAGTATTTT
TRBJ1-2 | TRBV2 | NA | NA | CASSAYDKNYGYTF | TGTGCCAGCAGTGCTTATGACAAGAACTATGGCTACACCTTC
TRBJ1-1 | TRBV19 | NA | once | CASSIGVQAEAFF | TGTGCCAGTAGTATCGGGGTTCAGGCTGAAGCTTTCTTT
TRBJ2-5 | TRBV10-3 | NA | NA | CASTLKGGHGETQYF | TGTGCCAGCACCCTTAAAGGGGGTCACGGAGAGACCCAGTACTTC
TRBJ1-1 | TRBV10-2 | NA | many | CASSAGMADTEAFF | TGCGCCAGCTCTGCAGGGATGGCGGACACTGAAGCTTTCTTT
TRBJ2-3 | TRBV4-2 | TRBD2 | NA | CASSATSGGPPTDTQYF | TGTGCCAGCAGCGCAACTAGCGGGGGGCCCCCCACAGATACGCAGTATTTT
TRBJ1-3 | TRBV7-8 | TRBD1 | NA | CASSIGQGKWDTIYF | TGTGCCAGCAGCATCGGACAGGGGAAATGGGACACCATATATTTT
TRBJ1-2 | TRBV5-6 | NA | NA | CASSLGGTPYGYTF | TGTGCCAGCAGCTTGGGTGGGACACCATATGGCTACACCTTC
TRBJ2-3 | TRBV25-1 | NA | once | CASSSITTDTQYF | TGTGCCAGCAGCTCAATCACCACAGATACGCAGTATTTT